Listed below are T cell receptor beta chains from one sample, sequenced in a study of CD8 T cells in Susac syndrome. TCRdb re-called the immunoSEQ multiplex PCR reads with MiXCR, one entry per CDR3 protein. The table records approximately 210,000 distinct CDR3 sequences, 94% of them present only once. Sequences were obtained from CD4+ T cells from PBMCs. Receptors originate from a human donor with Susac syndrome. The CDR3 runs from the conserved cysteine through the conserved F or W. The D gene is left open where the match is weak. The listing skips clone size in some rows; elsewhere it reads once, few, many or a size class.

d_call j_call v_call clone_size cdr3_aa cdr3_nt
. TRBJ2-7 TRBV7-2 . CASILRDEGSYEQYF TGTGCCAGCATTTTAAGGGACGAGGGATCCTACGAGCAGTACTTC
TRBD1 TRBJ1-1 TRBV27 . CASRTDTPRGSEAFF TGTGCCAGCAGGACGGACACACCCAGGGGGTCTGAAGCTTTCTTT
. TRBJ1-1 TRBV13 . CASSSISGMPEAFF TGTGCCAGCAGCTCGATATCAGGGATGCCTGAAGCTTTCTTT
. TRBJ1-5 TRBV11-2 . CASSLDFGPNQPQHF TGTGCCAGCAGCTTAGATTTCGGGCCCAATCAGCCCCAGCATTTT
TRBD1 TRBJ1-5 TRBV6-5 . CASSLGTASGGQPQHF TGTGCCAGCAGTTTAGGGACAGCATCAGGTGGCCAGCCCCAGCATTTT
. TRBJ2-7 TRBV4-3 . CASSQGTNYEQYF TGCGCCAGCAGCCAAGGGACCAACTACGAGCAGTACTTC
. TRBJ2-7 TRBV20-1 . CSARAVPSDEQYF TGCAGTGCTAGAGCAGTCCCCTCCGACGAGCAGTACTTC
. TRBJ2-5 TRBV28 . CASSKSQETQYF TGTGCCAGCAGTAAGTCGCAGGAGACCCAGTACTTC
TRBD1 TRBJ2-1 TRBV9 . CASSAQPGQAYNEQFF TGTGCCAGCAGCGCGCAACCGGGACAGGCCTACAATGAGCAGTTCTTC
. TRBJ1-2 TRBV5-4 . CASSVPTSGGYTF TGTGCCAGCAGCGTACCCACGAGTGGGGGCTACACCTTC
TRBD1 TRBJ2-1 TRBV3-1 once CASSHISSGTGRYNEQFF TGTGCCAGCAGCCATATATCCTCCGGGACAGGCCGCTACAATGAGCAGTTCTTC
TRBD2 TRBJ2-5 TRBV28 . CASTISGYHLETQYF TGTGCCAGCACCATTAGCGGGTACCATTTGGAGACCCAGTACTTC
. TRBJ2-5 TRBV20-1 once CSARDLAQQETQYF TGCAGTGCTCGGGATTTAGCCCAACAAGAGACCCAGTACTTC
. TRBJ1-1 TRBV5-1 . CASSSWQGMNTEAFF TGCGCCAGCAGTTCTTGGCAGGGCATGAACACTGAAGCTTTCTTT
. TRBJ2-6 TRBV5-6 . CASSLRVPGANVLTF TGTGCCAGCAGCCTCAGGGTGCCTGGGGCCAACGTCCTGACTTTC
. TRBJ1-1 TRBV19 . CASSILGGRRGAEAFF TGTGCCAGTAGTATCCTCGGGGGGCGCAGAGGGGCTGAAGCTTTCTTT
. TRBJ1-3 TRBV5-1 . CASSQDPAGNTIYF TGCGCCAGCAGTCAAGATCCGGCTGGAAACACCATATATTTT
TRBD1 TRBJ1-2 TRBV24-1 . CATSGTRDSDYGYTF TGTGCCACCAGTGGTACACGGGACAGTGACTATGGCTACACCTTC
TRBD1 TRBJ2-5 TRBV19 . CASRRTGGGETQYF TGTGCCAGTAGGAGGACAGGGGGGGGAGAGACCCAGTACTTC
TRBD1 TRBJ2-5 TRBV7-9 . CASSLMDRVMEETQYF TGTGCCAGCAGCTTAATGGACAGGGTGATGGAAGAGACCCAGTACTTC
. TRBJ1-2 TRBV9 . CASSVPRGGGSGYTF TGTGCCAGCAGCGTACCCCGGGGGGGAGGGTCCGGCTACACCTTC
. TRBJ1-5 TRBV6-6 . CASSYPEPNSHQPQHF TGTGCCAGCAGTTACCCGGAACCGAACTCCCATCAGCCCCAGCATTTT
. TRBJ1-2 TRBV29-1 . CSVASFTGRNYGYTF TGCAGCGTTGCCAGTTTTACAGGGCGTAACTATGGCTACACCTTC
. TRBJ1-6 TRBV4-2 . CASSQDSNSPLHF TGTGCCAGCAGCCAAGATTCAAATTCACCCCTCCACTTT
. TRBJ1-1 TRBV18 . CASSPYRDNREAFF TGTGCCAGCTCACCCTACCGGGACAACCGTGAAGCTTTCTTT
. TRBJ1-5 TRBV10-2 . CASSESGAGQPQHF TGCGCCAGCAGTGAGTCAGGGGCAGGCCAGCCCCAGCATTTT
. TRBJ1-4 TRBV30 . CAWSPKTPGGEKLFF TGTGCCTGGAGCCCCAAGACCCCGGGAGGTGAAAAACTGTTTTTT
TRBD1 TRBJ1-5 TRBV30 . CAWSSWTGGNQPQHF TGTGCCTGGTCTAGTTGGACAGGGGGCAATCAGCCCCAGCATTTT
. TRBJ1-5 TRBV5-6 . CASSLGTLGQPQHF TGTGCCAGCAGTCTGGGGACATTGGGTCAGCCCCAGCATTTT
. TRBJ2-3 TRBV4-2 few CASSQAQNTDTQYF TGTGCCAGCAGCCAAGCTCAGAACACAGATACGCAGTATTTT
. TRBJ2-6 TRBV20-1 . CSAPPPGSGANVLTF TGCAGTGCTCCCCCCCCGGGCTCTGGGGCCAACGTCCTGACTTTC
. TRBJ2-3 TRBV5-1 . CASSLEAGLFTDTQYF TGCGCCAGCAGCTTGGAGGCAGGCCTGTTCACAGATACGCAGTATTTT
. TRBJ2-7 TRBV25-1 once CASSELYREYEQYF TGTGCCAGCAGTGAATTGTACAGGGAGTACGAGCAGTACTTC
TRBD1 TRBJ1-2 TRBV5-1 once CASSLSDRGYGYTF TGCGCCAGCAGCTTGTCCGACAGGGGATATGGCTACACCTTC
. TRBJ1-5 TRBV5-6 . CASSPTDRNQPQHF TGTGCCAGCAGCCCTACCGACAGGAATCAGCCCCAGCATTTT
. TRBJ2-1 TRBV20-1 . CSARDGTAHNEQFF TGCAGTGCTAGAGACGGGACTGCCCACAATGAGCAGTTCTTC
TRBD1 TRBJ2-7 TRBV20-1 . CSARGAGTGGGEQYF TGCAGTGCTAGGGGCGCCGGAACAGGGGGCGGCGAGCAGTACTTC
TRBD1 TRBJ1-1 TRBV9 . CASSVDSGQQAFF TGTGCCAGCAGCGTAGACTCGGGACAGCAAGCTTTCTTT
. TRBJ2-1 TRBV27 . CASRYDRSDYNEQFF TGTGCCAGCAGATACGACAGGAGCGACTACAATGAGCAGTTCTTC
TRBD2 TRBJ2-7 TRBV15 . CATSRDLVGGTYEQYF TGTGCCACCAGCAGAGACTTGGTCGGGGGGACCTACGAGCAGTACTTC
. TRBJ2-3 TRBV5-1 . CASSLGTAADTQYF TGCGCCAGCAGCTTGGGGACAGCAGCAGATACGCAGTATTTT
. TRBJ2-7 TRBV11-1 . CASRRDTGSGEQYF TGTGCCAGCAGACGGGACACTGGGTCGGGCGAGCAGTACTTC
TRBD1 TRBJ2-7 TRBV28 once CASSLVTGGSYEQYF TGTGCCAGCAGTTTAGTGACAGGGGGCTCCTACGAGCAGTACTTC
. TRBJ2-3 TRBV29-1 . CSVGTPTDTQYF TGCAGCGTTGGGACACCCACAGATACGCAGTATTTT
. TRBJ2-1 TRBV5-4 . CASSSGYNEQFF TGTGCCAGCAGCTCGGGGTACAATGAGCAGTTCTTC
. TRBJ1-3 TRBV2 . CASSDHAVNSGNTIYF TGTGCCAGCAGTGATCACGCTGTGAACTCTGGAAACACCATATATTTT
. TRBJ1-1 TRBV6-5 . CASSWGGAENTEAFF TGTGCCAGCAGTTGGGGGGGAGCGGAGAACACTGAAGCTTTCTTT
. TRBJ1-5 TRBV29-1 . CSVRGGAGSNQPQHF TGCAGCGTTCGAGGGGGGGCGGGTAGCAATCAGCCCCAGCATTTT
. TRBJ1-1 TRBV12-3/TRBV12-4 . CASSLNRLTEAFF TGTGCCAGCAGTTTGAACAGGTTGACTGAAGCTTTCTTT
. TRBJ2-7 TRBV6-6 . CASSYFTGGATYEQYF TGTGCCAGCAGTTACTTCACAGGGGGGGCGACCTACGAGCAGTACTTC